In its sample, the clone carrying this TCR beta chain was seen many times. TCRdb fed the 5' RACE reads into MiXCR, producing one record per CDR3 protein. Of about 27,000 distinct CDR3 sequences in the sample, about 16% were seen once. This sample stems from a study of T-cell memory formation after mild COVID-19. Sequencing used PBMCs or a T cell subset sorted from them (not recorded which). The sequence was obtained from an adult who had mild COVID-19 (a few samples of this study predate the infection). Cell type and time point are not known.

The CDR3 protein is CASSQAGSEQFF. The CDR3 nucleotides are TGTGCCAGCAGCCAAGCCGGGTCAGAGCAGTTCTTC. The chain couples TRBV3-1 to TRBJ2-1; no clear D gene. This CDR3 spans 12 amino acids. Trimming took 1 base from V and 10 from J, leaving 8 bases between them. The germline gives CDR1 LGHDT, CDR2 YNNKEL (reference sequence).